These T cell receptor beta chains were read from a single sample in a study of regulatory T cells in long-lasting Graves disease. TCRdb re-called the multiplex PCR reads with MiXCR, one entry per CDR3 protein. The sample has roughly 260,000 distinct CDR3 sequences, 15% to 20% seen once. These same records also appear under a second study, on T cells in Graves' hyperthyroidism and ophthalmopathy.

Sequencing used peripheral blood mononuclear cells (PBMCs), obtained at new diagnosis, from a patient treated with antithyroid drugs. Source of these receptors: a woman in her twenties or thirties with Graves disease. The CDR3 runs from the conserved cysteine through the conserved F or W. Each record gives: D gene, clone size, J gene, V gene, CDR3 DNA, CDR3 protein. The D gene is left open where the match is weak. Clone size is not always given. Where it is, it says once, few, many or a class for expanded clones.

>.|.|TRBJ2-7|TRBV20-1
TGCAGTGCTAATGGGCGGGACTACGAGCAGTACTTC
CSANGRDYEQYF
>TRBD1|.|TRBJ2-5|TRBV3-1
TGTGCCAGCAGCCAAGCCTTTACAGGGGGAGAGACCCAGTACTTC
CASSQAFTGGETQYF
>TRBD1|.|TRBJ2-7|TRBV4-1
TGCGCCAGCAGCCAAAGGGACAGCAATCGGTACGAGCAGTACTTC
CASSQRDSNRYEQYF
>.|many|TRBJ1-1|TRBV5-1
TGTGCCAGCAGCCCCCGACTCGGGGAAGCTTTCTTT
CASSPRLGEAFF
>TRBD1|many|TRBJ1-2|TRBV12-3/TRBV12-4
TGTGCCAGCAGTACCAGGGGGCGCGGCTACACCTTC
CASSTRGRGYTF
>.|many|TRBJ2-7|TRBV6-2/TRBV6-3
TGTGCCAGCAGACCCAGGGGACCTACCCACGAGCAGTACTTC
CASRPRGPTHEQYF
>TRBD1|many|TRBJ1-2|TRBV5-1
TGCGCCAGCAGCGTACGACAGGGAAGAAACTATGGCTACACCTTC
CASSVRQGRNYGYTF
>.|many|TRBJ2-2|TRBV10-3
TGTGCCATCTCCAGGGGGACTACCAACACCGGGGAGCTGTTTTTT
CAISRGTTNTGELFF
>TRBD1|many|TRBJ1-4|TRBV20-1
TGCAGTGCTAGACAAGGGACAGGGGGCAGTGAAAAACTGTTTTTT
CSARQGTGGSEKLFF
>.|many|TRBJ1-5|TRBV6-1
TGTGCCAGCAGTCCAGGACGGAGGGATTCGGGCAATCAGCCCCAGCATTTT
CASSPGRRDSGNQPQHF
>.|once|TRBJ2-7|TRBV18
TGTGCCAGCTCCCTCAGCTTGACAGGTAGCTCCTACGAGCAGTACTTC
CASSLSLTGSSYEQYF
>.|few|TRBJ2-2|TRBV6-1
TGTGCCAGCTTTAAACGGGGGTTCGGGAACACCGGGGAGCTGTTTTTT
CASFKRGFGNTGELFF
>.|.|TRBJ2-5|TRBV20-1
TGCAGTGCTAGAGATTCCGCCACTGGGACCCAGTACTTC
CSARDSATGTQYF
>.|many|TRBJ1-5|TRBV19
TGTGCCAGTAGTATAATCCCTGGCTATAGCAATCAGCCCCAGCATTTT
CASSIIPGYSNQPQHF
>.|many|TRBJ1-6|TRBV18
TGTGCCAGTTCCTGGGGTCCAGATAATTCACCCCTCCACTTT
CASSWGPDNSPLHF
>TRBD1|.|TRBJ1-1|TRBV10-3
TGTGCCATCAGTTCCGCGACAGGGGAAACTGAAGCTTTCTTT
CAISSATGETEAFF